This T cell receptor beta chain was identified during a study of breast tumors, draining lymph nodes, adjacent tissues. Points from the study as a whole: Data fit most tumor T cells coming from lymph node, expanding in tumor. Compared with lymph nodes, tumors were less diverse; compared with nontumor tissue, more. Tumor T cell lymph node origin was a supported hypothesis, not proven. Luminal-like breast cancer showed significantly higher tumor–nontumor repertoire similarity than basal-like.

Axillary draining lymph nodes of breast cancer patients supplied the node samples. TCRdb re-analysed the multiplex PCR reads in MiXCR, keeping a single row per CDR3 protein. The repertoire holds under 150,000 distinct CDR3 sequences, with roughly 20% as singletons. In this sample, this clonotype turned up many times. Its specificity is unknown. Germline CDR1 is DFQATT and CDR2 is SNEGSKA (reference sequence). The CDR3 totals 19 residues. Trimming removed 3 bases from V and 0 bases from J; junction bases left unmatched: 11. This TCR was sampled from a female donor with breast cancer. Some clones in this sample may be carry-over from other donors' samples. The sequencing input was axillary lymph node tissue. The genes are TRBV20-1 and TRBJ2-1; TRBD2 matches at 13 bases. This CDR3 is CSARGSTSGRAGSYNEQFF. DNA of the CDR3: TGCAGTGCTAGGGGGTCAACTAGCGGGAGGGCCGGCTCCTACAATGAGCAGTTCTTC.